Each of the 20 T cell receptor beta chains below was sequenced from the same sample in a study of blood T cell repertoires in COVID-19. Measured with immunoSEQ multiplex PCR; TCRdb has only the in-frame clones, and not every one. This sample has fewer than 55,000 clones; around 65% occur once, and the top ten carry about 9.1%. The source material was peripheral blood. Every receptor here comes from a woman in her 70s with acute or convalescent COVID-19.

This clone was found a few times. The V gene is TRBV13, the J gene TRBJ2-5; 12 bases line up with TRBD1. CDR3 length equals 16 residues. Per germline, CDR1 PRHDT and CDR2 FYEKMQ (reference sequence). Germline trimming cut 5 bases from V and 5 bases from J; bases unmatched to any gene: 9. The CDR3 nucleotides read TGTGCCAGCAGCGCGGGACAGGGGGCCCCCTCGGAGACCCAGTACTTC. The encoded protein is CASSAGQGAPSETQYF. Based on the CDR3 plus reference TRBV13 and TRBJ2-5, the full variable domain is AAGVIQSPRHLIKEKRETATLKCYPIPRHDTVYWYQQGPGQDPQFLISFYEKMQSDKGSIPDRFSAQQFSDYHSELNMSSLELGDSALYFCASSAGQGAPSETQYFGPGTRLLVL.

This chain uses TRBV5-1 with TRBJ2-1; D possibly corresponds to TRBD2 (6 bases). The CDR3 runs 13 residues. Germline V gene data show CDR1 as SGHRS and CDR2 as YFSETQ. Trimming cost V 0 bases and J 8 bases, with 9 bases left between them. The CDR3 protein is CASSLAPSDEQFF. Here the CDR3 DNA reads TGCGCCAGCAGCTTGGCCCCTAGCGATGAGCAGTTCTTC.

CDR3 DNA: TGTGCCAGCAGCCAAGGGACTAGCGGGGGGTCCACAGATACGCAGTATTTT. It yields the protein CASSQGTSGGSTDTQYF. The V and J genes are TRBV3-1 (or the pseudogene TRBV3-2) and TRBJ2-3; TRBD2 agrees at 14 bases. The length of the CDR3 is 17 residues. V lost 1 base to trimming and J lost 2 bases; unmatched junction nucleotides: 2. CDR1 is LGHDT and CDR2 is YNNKEL in the germline V gene (reference sequence).

The chain uses TRBV7-3 and TRBJ2-1; D is unclear. The germline gives CDR1 SGHTA, CDR2 FQGTGA. V lost 6 bases, J lost 5 bases, and 14 bases lay in between. The CDR3 totals 14 residues. The CDR3 sequence: CASSPTTGNNEQFF. The CDR3 nucleotides are TGTGCCAGCAGTCCAACTACCGGAAACAATGAGCAGTTCTTC.

The chain has TRBV14 and TRBJ2-7, with D hard to call. The CDR3 extends over 13 amino acids. Trimming shortened V by 2 bases and J by 1 base, and 6 bases separated the two germline ends. CDR1 SGHDN and CDR2 FVKESK come from the germline V gene. CDR3 DNA sequence: TGTGCCAGCAGCCAATATAATTCCTACGAGCAGTACTTC. It is translated as CASSQYNSYEQYF.

This chain uses TRBV21-1 with TRBJ1-2. TRBV21-1 counts as a pseudogene. The CDR3 covers 15 residues. DNA for the CDR3: TGTGCCAGCAGCAAAGGGGGGGATCCTAACTATGGCTACACCTTC. Amino acid sequence: CASSKGGDPNYGYTF.

The chain has TRBV29-1 and TRBJ1-2, with unresolved D. The CDR3 extends over 14 amino acids. V lost 3 bases, J lost 6 bases, and 17 bases lay in between. The germline V gene encodes CDR1 SQVTM and CDR2 ANQGSEA. CDR3: CSVDDKELWDGYTF. In DNA, the CDR3 is TGCAGCGTTGACGACAAAGAGTTGTGGGATGGCTACACCTTC.

The J gene is TRBJ2-1, the V gene TRBV5-6, with 7 bases fitting TRBD1. The junction had 8 bases not matched to a gene; V was cut back by 0 bases and J by 14 bases. CDR3 length equals 13 residues. Germline CDR1 reads SGHDT; CDR2 reads YYEEEE. The CDR3 loop reads CASSLGPDRAKFF. The DNA of the CDR3 is TGTGCCAGCAGCTTGGGACCCGACAGGGCCAAGTTCTTC.

This clone was counted a few times. The chain couples TRBV6-1 to TRBJ1-2, with 7 positions matching TRBD1. Germline trimming cut 1 base from V and 6 bases from J; bases unmatched to any gene: 11. Germline lookup yields CDR1 MNHNS and CDR2 SASEGT. The CDR3 sequence is 16 residues long. CDR3 protein: CASSEGLVGGSDGYTF. The CDR3 region has the DNA TGTGCCAGCAGTGAAGGCCTCGTAGGGGGCTCTGATGGCTACACCTTC.

Only a few counts were recorded for this clone. The V call is TRBV7-6, the J call TRBJ2-1, with 9 bases identical to TRBD2. The germline V gene encodes CDR1 SGHVS and CDR2 FNYEAQ. The CDR3 spans 15 residues. The V and J ends lost 5 bases and 3 bases, in that order; junction bases with no gene match: 5. CDR3 region: CASSPGLASYNEQFF. Here the CDR3 DNA reads TGTGCCAGCAGCCCAGGACTAGCGAGCTACAATGAGCAGTTCTTC.

CDR3 in amino acids: CASSFGGSPLHF. CDR3 coding DNA: TGTGCCAGCAGTTTCGGGGGGTCACCCCTCCACTTT. V usage is TRBV28 and J usage is TRBJ1-6; D might be TRBD1 (5 bases). CDR1 is MDHEN, CDR2 SYDVKM, per germline. Trimming removed 3 bases from V and 10 bases from J, with 7 bases in between. The CDR3 is 12 residues long.

This clone was recorded at least ten times. This chain uses TRBV6-5 with TRBJ1-2; D uncertain. This CDR3 is 15 amino acids long. Trimming cost V 6 bases and J 5 bases, with 19 bases left between them. Looked up from germline, CDR1 is MNHEY and CDR2 is SVGAGI. The CDR3 sequence: CASSTSAEGNYGYTF. Written as DNA, the CDR3 is TGTGCCAGCAGCACCTCAGCTGAGGGCAATTATGGCTACACCTTC.

This clone was counted once. The chain couples TRBV4-1 to TRBJ2-6; 9 positions match TRBD1. V was clipped by 5 bases and J by 4 bases; unmatched bases: 15. Germline CDR1 MGHRA, CDR2 YSYEKL. The length of the CDR3 is 19 residues. The CDR3 is CASSEPRLRTGAGANVLTF. The DNA of the CDR3 is TGCGCCAGCAGCGAACCCCGCCTCCGGACAGGGGCCGGGGCCAACGTCCTGACTTTC.

The sample holds a few counts of this clone. The V gene is TRBV12-3 or TRBV12-4, the J gene TRBJ1-3; D call uncertain. The CDR3 is 13 residues long. Trimming stripped 1 base from V and 9 bases from J, with 10 bases between. CDR3 residues: CASSLGTGSTIYF. CDR3 DNA: TGTGCCAGCAGTTTAGGAACGGGGTCCACCATATATTTT.

The CDR3, as DNA: TGTGCCAGCAACAGGGACCTGGGGTACGAGCAGTACTTC. This sequence encodes CASNRDLGYEQYF. The chain links TRBV12-3 or TRBV12-4 to TRBJ2-7; D possibly corresponds to TRBD1 (6 bases). The germline V and J ends were trimmed by 7 bases and 4 bases, with 14 bases remaining between them. The CDR3 runs to 13 residues.

CDR3 in DNA: TGTGCCAGCAGTTACCCCGGTGCGACAGGGGGCTATGGCTACACCTTC. Its translation is CASSYPGATGGYGYTF. The chain uses TRBV6-5 and TRBJ1-2; 9 bases match TRBD1. Trimming took 2 bases from V and 4 from J; bases not matched to a gene: 8. The CDR3 extends over 16 amino acids. Germline V CDR1 and CDR2: MNHEY, SVGAGI.

CDR3 bases: TGTGCCAGCAGCTGGGGACAGTCCACAGATACGCAGTATTTT. Protein: CASSWGQSTDTQYF. This chain uses TRBV5-6 with TRBJ2-3, with 7 bases matching TRBD1. Germline values: CDR1 SGHDT, CDR2 YYEEEE. Trimming removed 3 bases from V and 2 bases from J; junction bases left unmatched: 3. The CDR3 totals 14 residues.

The V and J genes are TRBV7-6 and TRBJ2-1; weak D call: TRBD1 (5 bases). The germline V and J ends were trimmed by 5 bases and 2 bases, with 13 bases remaining between them. The germline CDR1 and CDR2 sequences are SGHVS and FNYEAQ. The CDR3 spans 15 residues. The CDR3 here is CASSPWGGPYNEQFF. Here the CDR3 DNA reads TGTGCCAGCAGCCCTTGGGGCGGCCCCTACAATGAGCAGTTCTTC.

V gene TRBV29-1 combines with J gene TRBJ1-2; D uncertain. The CDR3 covers 12 residues. Deletions cut 3 bases from V and 2 bases from J, with 7 bases between. Germline CDR1 SQVTM, CDR2 ANQGSEA. The CDR3 coding sequence is TGCAGCGTTGATCCGGGGAACTATGGCTACACCTTC. This encodes CSVDPGNYGYTF.

This sequence joins TRBV7-2 and TRBJ2-1, with D perhaps matching TRBD1 (5 bases). The CDR3 totals 16 residues. V was pared by 4 bases and J by 0 bases, with 13 bases between. The germline gives CDR1 SGHTA, CDR2 FQGNSA. CDR3 protein: CASSSGRVSSYNEQFF. CDR3 coding DNA: TGTGCCAGCAGCTCTGGCAGGGTAAGCTCCTACAATGAGCAGTTCTTC.